The 28 T cell receptor beta chains below all came from one sample that was sequenced in a study of CD8 T cells in Susac syndrome. The RNA input was about 0.45 to 1 ug, and it was reverse transcribed with random hexamers. Each CDR3 protein is one row after TCRdb ran MiXCR on the immunoSEQ multiplex PCR reads. This table holds some 170,000 distinct CDR3 sequences, less than 95% found once. Sequenced: CD4+ T cells from PBMCs. These receptors came from a human donor with multiple sclerosis.

The chain has TRBV7-9 and TRBJ2-3; D gene uncertain. CDR1 and CDR2 (germline): SEHNR, FQNEAQ (reference sequence). The V and J ends lost 5 bases and 1 base respectively, with 7 bases between them. This CDR3 has 13 residues. The CDR3 region is CASSQSGTDTQYF. The CDR3 nucleotides read TGTGCCAGCAGCCAGAGTGGCACAGATACGCAGTATTTT.

The genes are TRBV5-1 and TRBJ1-1; no firm D call. Germline V gives CDR1 SGHRS, CDR2 YFSETQ. This CDR3 is 14 amino acids long. Trimming shortened V by 4 bases and J by 1 base, and 11 bases separated the two germline ends. CDR3 region: CASSATGANTEAFF. DNA of the CDR3: TGCGCCAGCAGCGCGACCGGAGCGAACACTGAAGCTTTCTTT.

The chain carries TRBV5-6 and TRBJ1-2, with D unclear. Trimming cost V 4 bases and J 4 bases, with 17 bases left between them. The V gene's germline CDR1 is SGHDT and CDR2 YYEEEE. The CDR3 is made up of 15 amino acids. The CDR3 nucleotides read TGTGCCAGCAGCCGAAAGACTGGGTTTATCTATGGCTACACCTTC. Protein sequence: CASSRKTGFIYGYTF.

The rearrangement links TRBV20-1 to TRBJ2-3; 11 bases are a match to TRBD2. J was trimmed by 6 bases and V by 5 bases; bases with no gene match: 10. This CDR3 has 15 residues. Germline assignment: CDR1 DFQATT and CDR2 SNEGSKA (reference sequence). The CDR3 DNA is TGCAGTGCTCACGGGACTAGCGGAAGAATGGATACGCAGTATTTT. Its translation is CSAHGTSGRMDTQYF.

The rearrangement joins TRBV30 to TRBJ2-3; no clear D. There are 12 residues in the CDR3. The V end lost 2 bases, the J end lost 4 bases, and 7 bases lay between the germline ends. Looked up from germline, CDR1 is GTSNPN and CDR2 is SVGIG (reference sequence). This chain's CDR3 is CAWSPGSDTQYF. In DNA form, the CDR3 reads TGTGCCTGGAGTCCCGGCTCAGATACGCAGTATTTT.

The genes are TRBV10-3 and TRBJ1-1, with 10 bases aligning to TRBD1. The ends lost 7 bases at V and 4 bases at J; junction bases unmatched: 3. The CDR3 is 13 amino acids. Germline values: CDR1 ENHRY, CDR2 SYGVKD. The CDR3 loop reads CAITWDRGTEAFF. The CDR3 bases are TGTGCCATCACCTGGGACAGGGGCACTGAAGCTTTCTTT.

This sequence joins TRBV27 and TRBJ1-5; D might be TRBD1 (6 bases). CDR3 size: 14 residues. Trimming removed 2 bases at V and 7 bases at J, with 12 bases between. Germline CDR1 and CDR2: MNHEY and SMNVEV (reference sequence). The CDR3 is CASSLLQGKQPQHF. DNA for the CDR3: TGTGCCAGCAGTTTACTTCAGGGGAAGCAGCCCCAGCATTTT.

The chain couples TRBV30 to TRBJ2-7, with 9 bases aligning to TRBD2. This CDR3 contains 13 residues. Germline V lookup: CDR1 GTSNPN, CDR2 SVGIG (reference sequence). Losses at the gene ends were 3 bases for V and 5 bases for J; bases not matched to a gene: 5. The CDR3, as DNA: TGTGCCTGGAGCCGGGCGGGAGGGCACGAGCAGTACTTC. Translating gives CAWSRAGGHEQYF.

The CDR3 reads CASSQDSGLRLARVDEQFF. In DNA, the CDR3 is TGCGCCAGCAGCCAAGATTCGGGTCTTAGACTAGCGCGGGTGGATGAGCAGTTCTTC. The chain carries TRBV4-1 and TRBJ2-1; 8 positions agree with TRBD2. V was pared by 0 bases and J by 8 bases, with 18 bases of the junction left unmatched. This CDR3 has 19 amino acids. Per the germline V gene, CDR1 is MGHRA and CDR2 is YSYEKL.

The rearrangement uses TRBV24-1 and TRBJ2-1, with D unclear. Germline CDR1 and CDR2: KGHDR and SFDVKD. The CDR3 contains 18 residues. V shed 4 bases and J shed 2 bases, with 20 bases lying between them. CDR3 sequence: CATSDSPGPLETYNEQFF. CDR3 coding DNA: TGTGCCACCAGTGACTCCCCGGGCCCCTTGGAGACCTACAATGAGCAGTTCTTC.

In this sample, this clonotype turned up once. The junction shows a germline mismatch at one end, possibly a read error. The V call is TRBV30, the J call TRBJ1-1, with D hard to call. Germline lookup yields CDR1 GTSNPN and CDR2 SVGIG (reference sequence). The CDR3 is 13 residues long. The CDR3: CAGCRQMNTEVFF. The CDR3 bases are TGTGCCGGATGCAGGCAGATGAACACTGAAGTTTTCTTT.

The J gene is TRBJ2-5, the V gene TRBV19; TRBD2 aligns across 8 bases. The V gene end was trimmed by 2 bases and the J gene end by 4 bases; junction bases not matched to a gene: 3. Germline V CDR1 and CDR2: LNHDA, SQIVND (reference sequence). The CDR3 runs to 14 residues. DNA of the CDR3: TGTGCCAGTAGTATAATCGCGGGAGGAGAGACCCAGTACTTC. Translation gives CASSIIAGGETQYF.

This sequence joins TRBV19 and TRBJ1-4, with 10 positions matching TRBD1. The germline V gene has CDR1 LNHDA and CDR2 SQIVND (reference sequence). The J segment lost 8 bases and the V segment lost 3 bases, leaving 6 bases of the junction unmatched. The CDR3 extends over 15 amino acids. CDR3 DNA sequence: TGTGCCAGTAGTATGGCCGGGACAGGGGAGGAAAAACTGTTTTTT. Protein sequence: CASSMAGTGEEKLFF. Combining the CDR3 with reference TRBV19 and TRBJ1-4 gives the whole variable domain DGGITQSPKYLFRKEGQNVTLSCEQNLNHDAMYWYRQDPGQGLRLIYYSQIVNDFQKGDIAEGYSVSREKKESFPLTVTSAQKNPTAFYLCASSMAGTGEEKLFFGSGTQLSVL.

This clonotype was seen only once. V and J are TRBV15 and TRBJ2-5, with D maybe TRBD1 (6 bases). Trimming pared 3 bases from V and 4 bases from J, leaving 18 bases between. This CDR3 comprises 16 residues. Germline V CDR1 and CDR2: LNHNV, YYDKDF (reference sequence). CDR3 nucleotides: TGTGCCACCAGCAGGACAACAGGGTTAGATGGAGAGACCCAGTACTTC. Its translation is CATSRTTGLDGETQYF.

The chain uses TRBV9 and TRBJ2-3; D is unclear. The length of the CDR3 is 12 residues. CDR1 and CDR2 from the germline V gene are SGDLS and YYNGEE. Trimming took 0 bases from V and 4 from J, leaving 3 bases between them. CDR3: CASSVVPDTQYF. In DNA, the CDR3 is TGTGCCAGCAGCGTAGTTCCAGATACGCAGTATTTT.

This chain joins TRBV5-1 and TRBJ2-7; D possibly corresponds to TRBD1 (6 bases). V was cut by 0 bases and J by 2 bases, with 9 bases left in between. The CDR3 sequence is 14 residues long. The germline V gene encodes CDR1 SGHRS and CDR2 YFSETQ. CDR3 region: CASSLDRATYEQYF. In nucleotides, the CDR3 is TGCGCCAGCAGCTTGGACAGGGCAACCTACGAGCAGTACTTC.

V and J are TRBV3-1 and TRBJ1-3; possibly TRBD1 for D (5 bases). Per germline, CDR1 LGHDT and CDR2 YNNKEL (reference sequence). Trimming shortened V by 3 bases and J by 0 bases, and 9 bases separated the two germline ends. CDR3 size: 15 residues. The CDR3 reads CASSQTASSGNTIYF. CDR3 sequence (DNA): TGTGCCAGCAGCCAGACAGCGTCCTCTGGAAACACCATATATTTT.

V usage is TRBV11-1 and J usage is TRBJ2-2, with TRBD1 as a possible D gene (5 bases). Germline-derived CDR1 and CDR2 are SGHAT and FQDESV (reference sequence). The V gene lost 5 bases and the J gene lost 4 bases, with 11 bases spanning the gap. The CDR3 length is 14 residues. The DNA for the CDR3 is TGTGCCAGCAGCCGACAGCTACTCACCGGGGAGCTGTTTTTT. It is translated as CASSRQLLTGELFF.

The genes are TRBV29-1 and TRBJ1-1; D unresolved. CDR1 is SQVTM, CDR2 ANQGSEA, per germline. The CDR3 runs 13 residues. V gave up 4 bases and J gave up 3 bases, with 12 bases separating them. The CDR3, as DNA: TGCAGCGTTGCCTTATCACGGGACACTGAAGCTTTCTTT. Residues: CSVALSRDTEAFF.

This sequence joins TRBV30 and TRBJ2-1; D may be TRBD2 (5 bases). Per germline, CDR1 GTSNPN and CDR2 SVGIG (reference sequence). The CDR3 is made up of 15 amino acids. The V and J ends lost 1 base and 4 bases respectively, with 14 bases between them. CDR3 nucleotide sequence: TGTGCCTGGAGTGCTTCGGGGAGCGCGTACAATGAGCAGTTCTTC. Translation: CAWSASGSAYNEQFF.

The gene calls are TRBV30 and TRBJ1-1, with TRBD1 identical over 7 bases. V was clipped by 4 bases and J by 1 base; unmatched bases: 9. The CDR3 totals 15 residues. Looked up from germline, CDR1 is GTSNPN and CDR2 is SVGIG (reference sequence). The CDR3 is CAWKGARGWNTEAFF. The CDR3 coding sequence is TGTGCCTGGAAGGGGGCCCGGGGTTGGAACACTGAAGCTTTCTTT.

V is TRBV15 and J is TRBJ1-1; no definite D call. The CDR3 totals 13 residues. Trimming cost V 0 bases and J 10 bases, with 12 bases left between them. Germline V gives CDR1 LNHNV, CDR2 YYDKDF (reference sequence). The CDR3 protein is CATSRDLGMGAFF. CDR3 bases: TGTGCCACCAGCAGAGATCTGGGCATGGGAGCTTTCTTT. The whole variable domain, remainder taken from reference TRBV15 and TRBJ1-1, is DAMVIQNPRYQVTQFGKPVTLSCSQTLNHNVMYWYQQKSSQAPKLLFHYYDKDFNNEADTPDNFQSRRPNTSFCFLDIRSPGLGDTAMYLCATSRDLGMGAFFGQGTRLTVV.

The V gene is TRBV5-4, the J gene TRBJ2-5, with D perhaps matching TRBD1 (6 bases). Germline assignment: CDR1 SGHNT and CDR2 YYREEE (reference sequence). The CDR3 has 16 amino acids. Deletions cut 0 bases from V and 4 bases from J, with 16 bases between. The CDR3: CASSLAGGRGAETQYF. The CDR3 nucleotides read TGTGCCAGCAGCTTGGCCGGCGGCAGGGGAGCAGAGACCCAGTACTTC.

The gene calls are TRBV3-1 and TRBJ2-3, with 11 bases aligning to TRBD2. CDR3 length equals 17 residues. Germline-derived CDR1 and CDR2 are LGHDT and YNNKEL (reference sequence). The trim removed 4 bases at V and 0 bases at J, leaving 6 bases unmatched. CDR3 DNA: TGTGCCAGCAGCCCTGGTCGGACTAGCGGGAGCACAGATACGCAGTATTTT. Its protein is CASSPGRTSGSTDTQYF.

This clonotype has only a few counts. J is TRBJ2-2 and V is TRBV5-1; possibly TRBD2 for D (6 bases). V was pared by 5 bases and J by 0 bases, with 11 bases between. Germline CDR1 reads SGHRS; CDR2 reads YFSETQ. This CDR3 is 15 amino acids long. DNA of the CDR3: TGCGCCAGCAGTCTCGGGACTCCGAACACCGGGGAGCTGTTTTTT. It specifies CASSLGTPNTGELFF.

The chain uses TRBV12-3 or TRBV12-4 and TRBJ1-5; possibly TRBD1 for D (5 bases). The V and J ends lost 5 bases and 0 bases respectively, with 11 bases between them. The CDR3 totals 15 residues. CDR3: CASSRRDLSNQPQHF. The CDR3 DNA reads TGTGCCAGCAGTCGCCGGGACCTTAGCAATCAGCCCCAGCATTTT.

This chain links TRBV20-1 with TRBJ1-1; D is perhaps TRBD1 (5 bases). Trimming took 2 bases from V and 0 from J, leaving 10 bases between them. From germline, CDR1 is DFQATT and CDR2 SNEGSKA (reference sequence). This CDR3 is built from 14 residues. This CDR3 is CSARNAGMNTEAFF. The DNA for the CDR3 is TGCAGTGCTAGAAACGCAGGGATGAACACTGAAGCTTTCTTT.

The CDR3 loop is CASSLARYEQFF. In nucleotides, the CDR3 is TGTGCCAGCAGCCTAGCGCGGTATGAGCAGTTCTTC. The chain carries TRBV3-1 and TRBJ2-1; D is perhaps TRBD2 (5 bases). The V and J ends lost 4 bases and 8 bases respectively, with 9 bases between them. The CDR3 totals 12 residues. The germline gives CDR1 LGHDT, CDR2 YNNKEL (reference sequence).